What follows are 13 T cell receptor beta chains derived from one specimen sequenced in a study of T cells in Graves' hyperthyroidism and ophthalmopathy. Amplified TCR beta CDR3 regions derived from RNA transcripts. The TCR CDR3 first-round RT-PCR relied on the HTBI primer set. TCRdb passed the multiplex PCR reads through MiXCR, listing each CDR3 protein once. This table holds more than 500,000 distinct CDR3 sequences, about 43% found once. Sequencing was carried out using peripheral blood or thyroid tissue (not recorded which). These receptors originate from an adult woman with Graves' disease, either hyperthyroidism or ophthalmopathy (not recorded which).

This clonotype occurred many times. The genes are TRBV28 and TRBJ2-7; D is undetermined. The CDR3 consists of 14 residues. The V gene lost 3 bases and the J gene lost 6 bases, with 15 bases spanning the gap. The germline V gene encodes CDR1 MDHEN and CDR2 SYDVKM. CDR3 coding DNA: TGTGCCAGCAGTTTCGCGCTCCATAGAGGCGAGCAGTACTTC. Residues: CASSFALHRGEQYF. The full variable domain, with the rest looked up from reference TRBV28 and TRBJ2-7, is DVKVTQSSRYLVKRTGEKVFLECVQDMDHENMFWYRQDPGLGLRLIYFSYDVKMKEKGDIPEGYSVSREKKERFSLILESASTNQTSMYLCASSFALHRGEQYFGPGTRLTVT.

This chain uses TRBV7-2 with TRBJ2-7; 8 positions agree with TRBD1. Germline V gene data show CDR1 as SGHTA and CDR2 as FQGNSA. The CDR3 is 17 residues long. Unmatched junction bases numbered 12, after V lost 3 bases and J lost 2 bases. The CDR3 DNA is TGTGCCAGCAGCTTCGGGACAGGACGCAATGGCCCCTACGAGCAGTACTTC. It codes for CASSFGTGRNGPYEQYF.

The chain couples TRBV6-5 to TRBJ2-7, with no clear D. Trimming stripped 6 bases from V and 2 bases from J, with 14 bases between. Germline V gene data show CDR1 as MNHEY and CDR2 as SVGAGI. The CDR3 spans 14 residues. CDR3 nucleotide sequence: TGTGCCAGCAGGGGAACTCCTTCTACCTACGAGCAGTACTTC. Translating gives CASRGTPSTYEQYF.

The genes are TRBV6-1 and TRBJ1-2; 7 nucleotides line up with TRBD1. The V segment lost 9 bases and the J segment 0 bases; nucleotides outside the gene matches: 4. This CDR3 is 13 amino acids long. Germline CDR1 MNHNS, CDR2 SASEGT. This chain's CDR3 is CARWGQTNYGYTF. The CDR3 DNA reads as TGTGCCAGGTGGGGACAGACTAACTATGGCTACACCTTC.

This clonotype was counted ten times or more. The V and J genes are TRBV20-1 and TRBJ1-5; the D is unclear. V dropped 5 bases and J dropped 4 bases, with 12 bases sitting between them. The CDR3 is 13 amino acids. The germline V gene has CDR1 DFQATT and CDR2 SNEGSKA (reference sequence). The CDR3 is CSAGKTDNQPQHF. As DNA, the CDR3 is TGCAGTGCTGGGAAGACTGATAATCAGCCCCAGCATTTT.

This clonotype was counted ten times or more. The chain carries TRBV5-1 and TRBJ2-2; the D is unclear. Germline V gene sequence: CDR1 SGHRS, CDR2 YFSETQ. The CDR3 sequence is 14 residues long. V was trimmed by 2 bases and J by 0 bases, leaving 5 bases between them. The CDR3 DNA sequence: TGCGCCAGCAGCTTCGGTTCGAACACCGGGGAGCTGTTTTTT. This sequence encodes CASSFGSNTGELFF. The variable domain in full, completed from reference TRBV5-1 and TRBJ2-2, reads KAGVTQTPRYLIKTRGQQVTLSCSPISGHRSVSWYQQTPGQGLQFLFEYFSETQRNKGNFPGRFSGRQFSNSRSEMNVSTLELGDSALYLCASSFGSNTGELFFGEGSRLTVL.

CDR3 bases: TGTGCCAGCAGCCCCCCGACAGGCGATAATTCACCCCTCCACTTT. Translation: CASSPPTGDNSPLHF. V gene TRBV7-9 combines with J gene TRBJ1-6; D is perhaps TRBD1 (6 bases). The CDR3 has 15 residues. The germline V and J ends were trimmed by 5 bases and 5 bases, with 13 bases remaining between them. The germline gives CDR1 SEHNR, CDR2 FQNEAQ (reference sequence).

In the case of this clonotype: The CDR3 end shows no conserved phenylalanine or tryptophan, and so a read error is likely. No DNA is shown, since the ends of the CDR3 on it are uncertain; the CDR3 is the one TCRdb lists. The genes are TRBV2 and TRBJ1-3; the table's D call, TRBD1, has no DNA check behind it. Germline CDR1 is SNHLY and CDR2 is FYNNEI. Counting both end residues, the CDR3 totals 12 amino acids. The CDR3 spells CASSDGWGARNA.

The V gene is TRBV5-1, the J gene TRBJ2-7; 9 nucleotides align to TRBD1. Germline lookup yields CDR1 SGHRS and CDR2 YFSETQ. The CDR3 has 16 amino acids. V was clipped by 2 bases and J by 5 bases; unmatched bases: 11. The CDR3 sequence: CASSFGYWDRANEQYF. The CDR3 nucleotides are TGCGCCAGCAGCTTTGGCTATTGGGACAGGGCGAACGAGCAGTACTTC.

The rearrangement joins TRBV15 to TRBJ2-5; possibly TRBD2 for D (5 bases). CDR1 and CDR2 from the germline V gene are LNHNV and YYDKDF (reference sequence). V dropped 0 bases and J dropped 4 bases, with 30 bases sitting between them. The CDR3 loop spans 21 amino acids. CDR3 bases: TGTGCCACCAGCAGAGATCGTGCCAGTAGTCCTGGACCCTCACGGGGAGAGACCCAGTACTTC. Its protein is CATSRDRASSPGPSRGETQYF.

This clonotype appeared many times. The chain has TRBV7-9 and TRBJ1-5; a possible D gene is TRBD1 (5 bases). V lost 4 bases and J 6 bases, leaving 13 bases between the germline ends. This CDR3 spans 14 amino acids. From germline, CDR1 is SEHNR and CDR2 FQNEAQ (reference sequence). The CDR3 spells CASSSGGIVQPQHF. The DNA of the CDR3 is TGTGCCAGCAGCTCTGGGGGGATCGTTCAGCCCCAGCATTTT.

The genes are TRBV7-9 and TRBJ2-5; tentatively, D is TRBD1 or TRBD2 (5 bases each). Trimming removed 5 bases from V and 5 bases from J, with 18 bases in between. The germline gives CDR1 SEHNR, CDR2 FQNEAQ (reference sequence). The CDR3 spans 15 residues. The CDR3 sequence: CASSARLGVKETQYF. Written as DNA, the CDR3 is TGTGCCAGCAGCGCTCGACTGGGGGTTAAGGAGACCCAGTACTTC.

This clonotype came up many times. The chain employs TRBV27 and TRBJ1-1; 7 bases match TRBD1. From germline, CDR1 is MNHEY and CDR2 SMNVEV (reference sequence). This CDR3 is built from 13 residues. After removal of 5 bases from V and 6 bases from J, the junction contained 6 bases not matched to a gene. CDR3 sequence (DNA): TGTGCCAGCAGTCGGGGACAGCAATCTGAAGCTTTCTTT. Amino acids: CASSRGQQSEAFF.